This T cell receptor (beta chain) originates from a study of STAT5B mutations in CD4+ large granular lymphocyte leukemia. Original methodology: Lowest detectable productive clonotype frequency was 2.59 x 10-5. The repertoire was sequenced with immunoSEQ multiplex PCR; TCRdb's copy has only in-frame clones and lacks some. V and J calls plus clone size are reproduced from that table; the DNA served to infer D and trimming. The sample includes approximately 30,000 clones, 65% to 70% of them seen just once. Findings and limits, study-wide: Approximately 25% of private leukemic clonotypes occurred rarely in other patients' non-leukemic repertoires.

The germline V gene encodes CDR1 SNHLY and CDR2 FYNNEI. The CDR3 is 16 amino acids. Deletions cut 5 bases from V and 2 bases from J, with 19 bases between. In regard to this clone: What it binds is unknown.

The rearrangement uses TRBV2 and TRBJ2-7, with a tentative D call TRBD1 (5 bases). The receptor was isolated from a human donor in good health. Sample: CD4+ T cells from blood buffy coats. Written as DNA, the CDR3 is TGTGCCAGCAGTTATGACCTCGGGCAGGGAACCTACGAGCAGTACTTC. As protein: CASSYDLGQGTYEQYF.